This T cell receptor beta chain was profiled in a study of CD8 T cells in Susac syndrome. With random hexamers, about 0.45 to 1 ug RNA was reverse transcribed. Multiplex PCR with immunoSEQ amplified the TCR beta CDR3 across 54 Vbeta and 13 Jbeta. Via MiXCR, TCRdb re-called the immunoSEQ multiplex PCR reads, giving one row per CDR3 protein. The sample includes around 170,000 distinct CDR3 sequences, about 95% of them seen just once. V was pared by 3 bases and J by 7 bases, with 12 bases between. Germline V gene sequence: CDR1 PRHDT, CDR2 FYEKMQ (reference sequence). The CDR3 runs 13 residues. The receptor was isolated from a human donor with multiple sclerosis. The chain recombines TRBV13 with TRBJ1-1; D remains unclear. Source material: CD8+ T cells from PBMCs. The CDR3 DNA follows: TGTGCCAGCAGCTTCCGCACGGAACTTGAAGCTTTCTTT. It translates to CASSFRTELEAFF.